This TCR beta chain was documented in a study of CD8 T cells in ankylosing spondylitis. Quantitative 5'-RACE with molecular barcodes produced the TCR beta libraries. TCRdb reprocessed the 5' RACE reads via MiXCR and lists one record per CDR3 protein. In the table there are 250,000 to 400,000 distinct CDR3 sequences, approximately 10% of which are singletons. The germline V gene encodes CDR1 ENHRY and CDR2 SYGVKD. The CDR3 length is 13 residues. As concerns this clonotype: Its antigen is unidentified. A read error may explain this, as a much larger clone is one base away.

General observations from the study: Some of the motif variants had earlier been found in reactive arthritis patients' fluid and blood. One TCR beta motif, made up of roughly eight highly homologous variants, appeared characteristic of ankylosing spondylitis blood. Enrichment of disease-linked clones was reportedly significant in matched ankylosing spondylitis synovial fluid.

The TCR originated in a female donor with ankylosing spondylitis or in good health (not recorded which). The chain couples TRBV10-3 to TRBJ1-2, with 10 bases aligning to TRBD1. The source material was blood, either unsorted or a sorted T cell fraction (not recorded which). CDR3: CTISLDRGYGYTF. CDR3 DNA sequence: TGTACCATCAGCTTGGACAGGGGGTATGGCTACACCTTC.